The 9 T cell receptor beta chains given below trace back to one sample, sequenced in a study of T cell repertoires in ileal Crohn's disease. Assay: immunoSEQ multiplex PCR; the TCRdb copy retains only in-frame clones and omits some. Here the sample spans about 17,000 clones, around 66% being singletons. The sequenced sample consisted of ileal tissue. These receptors were obtained from an adult with Crohn's disease.

The chain joins TRBV5-4 to TRBJ1-3; no clear D gene. The germline V gene has CDR1 SGHNT and CDR2 YYREEE (reference sequence). Trimming left V 0 bases short and J 0 bases short, with 10 bases between. The CDR3 totals 16 residues. CDR3 in amino acids: CASSLDSGYSGNTIYF. The CDR3 DNA reads as TGTGCCAGCAGCTTGGATTCAGGTTACTCTGGAAACACCATATATTTT. Drawing the rest from reference TRBV5-4 and TRBJ1-3, the complete variable domain is ETGVTQSPTHLIKTRGQQVTLRCSSQSGHNTVSWYQQALGQGPQFIFQYYREEENGRGNFPPRFSGLQFPNYSSELNVNALELDDSALYLCASSLDSGYSGNTIYFGEGSWLTVV.

The CDR3 here is CASSPWGLVQQGRIQPQHF. For the CDR3, the DNA is TGCGCCAGCAGCCCTTGGGGCCTCGTCCAACAGGGGAGGATTCAGCCCCAGCATTTT. The chain employs TRBV4-1 and TRBJ1-5; 7 bases line up with TRBD1. Unmatched junction bases numbered 21, after V lost 4 bases and J lost 6 bases. CDR3 size: 19 residues. CDR1 is MGHRA, CDR2 YSYEKL, per germline.

This clone was seen more than once but under ten times. The chain links TRBV5-1 to TRBJ1-1, with a tentative D call TRBD1 (5 bases). This CDR3 comprises 16 residues. V was pared by 0 bases and J by 1 base, with 13 bases between. Germline V gene lookup returns CDR1 SGHRS and CDR2 YFSETQ. CDR3 DNA: TGCGCCAGCAGCTTGGAGGGGTCTGCCCGGAACACTGAAGCTTTCTTT. Translating it yields CASSLEGSARNTEAFF.

The CDR3 here is CASSWGLAGANEQFF. The CDR3 nucleotides are TGTGCCAGCAGTTGGGGACTAGCGGGGGCCAATGAGCAGTTCTTC. This rearrangement joins TRBV6-5 to TRBJ2-1; 14 bases map to TRBD2. Looked up from germline, CDR1 is MNHEY and CDR2 is SVGAGI. V gave up 4 bases and J gave up 6 bases; unmatched junction bases: 2. The CDR3 is 15 amino acids.

This chain uses TRBV6-5 with TRBJ2-7, with 9 bases that match TRBD1. The germline V gene encodes CDR1 MNHEY and CDR2 SVGAGI. This CDR3 comprises 14 residues. The V gene end was trimmed by 6 bases and the J gene end by 2 bases; junction bases not matched to a gene: 5. CDR3 DNA: TGTGCCAGCAGGGGGACAGGGATCCCCTACGAGCAGTACTTC. Translated, it gives CASRGTGIPYEQYF.

The chain has TRBV2 and TRBJ1-5, with D uncertain. The CDR3 runs 16 residues. Germline CDR1 and CDR2: SNHLY and FYNNEI. The V end was cut by 2 bases, the J end by 3 bases, with 14 bases between. The CDR3 nucleotides read TGTGCCAGCAGTGAACGACCAGGAGGCACCAATCAGCCCCAGCATTTT. This gives the protein CASSERPGGTNQPQHF.

This chain connects TRBV4-2 to TRBJ2-7, with a tentative D call TRBD2 (6 bases). CDR1 LGHNA and CDR2 YNFKEQ come from the germline V gene. V was cut by 0 bases and J by 0 bases, with 9 bases left in between. CDR3 length equals 15 residues. The CDR3 nucleotides are TGTGCCAGCAGCCAAGAGGCTAGCGCCTCCTACGAGCAGTACTTC. Encoded protein: CASSQEASASYEQYF.

In nucleotides, the CDR3 is TGTGCCAGCAGTGTTAGTCTAGCGGGGGGGTCCGATGAGCAGTTCTTC. The encoded protein is CASSVSLAGGSDEQFF. This chain uses TRBV6-4 with TRBJ2-1; TRBD2 matches 12 bases. CDR3 size: 16 residues. The germline CDR1 and CDR2 sequences are MRHNA and SNTAGT. V shed 4 bases and J 8 bases; nucleotides not matched to a gene: 9.

The chain couples TRBV2 to TRBJ2-5; 15 nucleotides align to TRBD2. Looked up from germline, CDR1 is SNHLY and CDR2 is FYNNEI. V lost 6 bases, J lost 4 bases, and 12 bases stayed unmatched. The length of the CDR3 is 18 residues. CDR3 region: CASSGRTSGRALRETQYF. The CDR3 DNA sequence: TGTGCCAGCAGCGGAAGGACTAGCGGGAGGGCCCTCCGAGAGACCCAGTACTTC.